This entry lists 11 T cell receptor beta chains sequenced from one sample in a study of CD8+ T cells in alopecia areata. cDNA serving as the sequencing template came from extracted, reverse transcribed RNA. The assay was immunoSEQ multiplex PCR, and TCRdb's table has in-frame clones only and misses some. The sample has about 140,000 clones; around 49% are singletons. Sequencing used CD4+ T cells sorted from blood, obtained at week 0. All receptors come from a human donor with alopecia areata.

This clone was seen a handful of times. The chain couples TRBV29-1 to TRBJ2-1, with TRBD1 as a possible D gene (5 bases). Germline CDR1 is SQVTM and CDR2 is ANQGSEA. The CDR3 consists of 12 residues. V was trimmed by 8 bases and J by 1 base, leaving 9 bases between them. The CDR3, as DNA: TGCAGCATGACAGAATCCTACAATGAGCAGTTCTTC. This codes for CSMTESYNEQFF.

This clone came up a few times. The chain has TRBV7-9 and TRBJ2-5; possibly TRBD2 for D (6 bases). The CDR3 has 15 amino acids. V dropped 6 bases and J dropped 1 base, with 15 bases sitting between them. Germline V gives CDR1 SEHNR, CDR2 FQNEAQ (reference sequence). As DNA, the CDR3 is TGTGCCAGCAGGAGTAGCGGAGCGGCCCAAGAGACCCAGTACTTC. Translated: CASRSSGAAQETQYF.

The V call is TRBV10-3, the J call TRBJ1-2; weak D call: TRBD1 (5 bases). V was pared by 4 bases and J by 5 bases, with 11 bases between. The CDR3 runs to 13 residues. The germline gives CDR1 ENHRY, CDR2 SYGVKD. The CDR3 DNA reads as TGTGCCATCAGTGTCGGGACGGGATATGGCTACACCTTC. It is translated as CAISVGTGYGYTF.

The chain employs TRBV2 and TRBJ1-2; tentative D call: TRBD1 (5 bases). Trimming shortened V by 8 bases and J by 2 bases, and 9 bases separated the two germline ends. Per germline, CDR1 SNHLY and CDR2 FYNNEI. CDR3 size: 12 residues. Here the CDR3 reads CASSGNNYGYTF. CDR3 DNA sequence: TGTGCCAGCTCAGGGAACAACTATGGCTACACCTTC.

This clone has just a few counts. The chain joins TRBV29-1 to TRBJ2-4; D gene unclear. The CDR3 totals 12 residues. Germline V gives CDR1 SQVTM, CDR2 ANQGSEA. Trimming cost V 6 bases and J 1 base, with 7 bases left between them. CDR3 coding DNA: TGCAGCGTAGGTGACGCCAAAAACATTCAGTACTTC. Translated, it gives CSVGDAKNIQYF.

This clone was seen a single time. The rearrangement uses TRBV29-1 and TRBJ1-2; possibly TRBD1 for D (6 bases). V lost 7 bases to trimming and J lost 7 bases, with 13 bases between them. The CDR3 length is 11 residues. The germline CDR1 and CDR2 sequences are SQVTM and ANQGSEA. The CDR3 region has the DNA TGCAGCGGCGCCACAGGGTTTGGCTACACCTTC. This sequence encodes CSGATGFGYTF.

This sequence joins TRBV29-1 and TRBJ2-1; TRBD2 matches at 7 bases. This CDR3 is 13 amino acids long. Germline V gene data show CDR1 as SQVTM and CDR2 as ANQGSEA. The junction had 8 bases not matched to a gene; V was cut back by 7 bases and J by 5 bases. For the CDR3, the DNA is TGCAGCGCGACCCGGGACTACAACAATGAGCAGTTCTTC. It codes for CSATRDYNNEQFF.

This clone showed up just a few times. The J gene is TRBJ2-1, the V gene TRBV19; D gene ambiguous. The V end lost 3 bases, the J end lost 8 bases, and 11 bases lay between the germline ends. Per the germline V gene, CDR1 is LNHDA and CDR2 is SQIVND (reference sequence). The CDR3 consists of 13 residues. The CDR3 region is CASSMAVVDEQFF. CDR3 DNA: TGTGCCAGTAGTATGGCAGTTGTGGATGAGCAGTTCTTC.

This clone was found a few times. The genes are TRBV29-1 and TRBJ2-7; D gene ambiguous. V lost 0 bases to trimming and J lost 4 bases, with 10 bases between them. The CDR3 runs 13 residues. Per germline, CDR1 SQVTM and CDR2 ANQGSEA. This CDR3 is CSVEDRAEYEQYF. The DNA for the CDR3 is TGCAGCGTTGAAGATCGGGCCGAGTACGAGCAGTACTTC.

The gene calls are TRBV30 and TRBJ1-2, with D unclear. Trimming removed 3 bases from V and 6 bases from J, with 20 bases in between. CDR3 size: 15 residues. Germline loops: CDR1 GTSNPN, CDR2 SVGIG (reference sequence). The CDR3 sequence is CAWSSLGPRRDGYTF. DNA of the CDR3: TGTGCCTGGAGCTCCCTTGGGCCCCGTCGGGATGGCTACACCTTC. Drawing the rest from reference TRBV30 and TRBJ1-2, the complete variable domain is SQTIHQWPATLVQPVGSPLSLECTVEGTSNPNLYWYRQAAGRGLQLLFYSVGIGQISSEVPQNLSASRPQDRQFILSSKKLLLSDSGFYLCAWSSLGPRRDGYTFGSGTRLTVV.

The chain carries TRBV7-8 and TRBJ1-5; no reliable D call. Germline lookup yields CDR1 SGHVS and CDR2 FQNEAQ. The CDR3 covers 14 residues. V was trimmed by 1 base and J by 10 bases, leaving 14 bases between them. CDR3 in amino acids: CASSLEPLVGPQHF. The CDR3 nucleotides read TGTGCCAGCAGCTTAGAGCCCCTTGTTGGTCCCCAGCATTTT.